One TCR beta chain is described in this entry. Its antigen remains unidentified. Germline values: CDR1 SNHLY, CDR2 FYNNEI. The CDR3 loop spans 10 amino acids. Between the trimmed V and J ends, which lost 6 bases and 9 bases, there was a span of 6 bases. Primers included in the PCR were 60 Vbeta and 13 Jbeta primers. The method was immunoSEQ multiplex PCR; TCRdb's version includes in-frame clones alone and lacks a portion of them. The sample's table shows 220,000 or so clones. The source of the sample is a study of cytomegalovirus exposure and HLA in healthy donors. The study's findings and limits: In a later analysis, compared with equally common non-associated chains, HLA-associated beta chains were more expanded. Specific recognition of CMV antigens was confirmed in vitro for a few chains (all CMV-associated).

Sequenced input: PBMCs. J is TRBJ2-1 and V is TRBV2, with a weak D call TRBD1 (5 bases). This TCR came from a girl aged 2-10 years in good health and CMV-seropositive. The CDR3 sequence: CASRGPEQFF. The CDR3 DNA follows: TGTGCCAGCAGGGGGCCTGAGCAGTTCTTC.